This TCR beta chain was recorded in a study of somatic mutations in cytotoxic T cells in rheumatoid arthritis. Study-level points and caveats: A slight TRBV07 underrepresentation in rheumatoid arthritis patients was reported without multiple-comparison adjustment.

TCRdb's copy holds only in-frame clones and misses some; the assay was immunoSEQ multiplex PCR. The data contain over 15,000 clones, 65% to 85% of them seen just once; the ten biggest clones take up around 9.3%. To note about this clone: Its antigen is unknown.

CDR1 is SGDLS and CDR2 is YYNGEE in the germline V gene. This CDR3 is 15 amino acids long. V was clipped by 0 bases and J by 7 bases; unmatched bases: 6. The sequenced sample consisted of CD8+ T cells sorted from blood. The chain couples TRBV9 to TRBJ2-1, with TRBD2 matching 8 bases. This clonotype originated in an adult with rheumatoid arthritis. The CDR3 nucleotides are TGTGCCAGCAGCGTAGAAAAGCGGGGGAGAAATGAGCAGTTCTTC. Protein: CASSVEKRGRNEQFF.